This TCR beta chain derives from a study of blood T cell repertoires in COVID-19. Per the authors' pipeline: Estimation of nucleated cell counts was performed using reference gene primer amplification. TCRdb's table, derived via immunoSEQ multiplex PCR, lists solely in-frame clones and lacks some. The V and J calls and clone size were taken over from that table, and D and trimming were inferred from the DNA. Of 14,000 to 15,000 clones listed, around 94% are singletons. Source material: peripheral blood. This clonotype was obtained from a human donor with active COVID-19. The donor label of this sample is uncertain.

The CDR3 protein is CASSEGASIQYF. Here the CDR3 DNA reads TGTGCCAGTAGTGAGGGGGCTTCCATTCAGTACTTC. V is TRBV19 and J is TRBJ2-4; TRBD1 aligns across 7 bases. With 5 bases clipped from V and 9 bases from J, the junction kept 4 bases outside the gene matches. The CDR3 runs to 12 residues. Germline V gene data show CDR1 as LNHDA and CDR2 as SQIVND (reference sequence).